This T cell receptor beta chain was captured in a study of cytomegalovirus exposure and HLA in healthy donors. Study details: About 200 million T cells yielded about 120 million unique TCR beta sequences, as an earlier analysis found. Findings of the study overall: Owing to their indistinguishability, certain V segments, notably TRBV6-2 and TRBV6-3, were excluded. The authors later found HLA-associated TCR beta chains more clonally expanded than equally common others. Researchers catalogued 160 or so TCR beta chains as cytomegalovirus-associated.

In the PCR, 60 Vbeta and 13 Jbeta primers were used. Libraries were prepared by immunoSEQ multiplex PCR; TCRdb keeps only in-frame clonotypes and omits some of them. The sample holds some 150,000 clones, 80% seen once. The length of the CDR3 is 16 residues. Deletions cut 5 bases from V and 4 bases from J, with 18 bases between. Germline CDR1 and CDR2: SGHTA and FQGNSA. As concerns this clone: Its antigen remains unidentified.

Sequencing was carried out using PBMCs. This clonotype was sampled from a woman aged 25 to 39 in good health and CMV-seronegative. The chain links TRBV7-2 to TRBJ1-5; no clear D. The DNA for the CDR3 is TGTGCCAGCAGCCCAAAGACGGGGTTAGGTAATCAGCCCCAGCATTTT. Encoded protein: CASSPKTGLGNQPQHF.